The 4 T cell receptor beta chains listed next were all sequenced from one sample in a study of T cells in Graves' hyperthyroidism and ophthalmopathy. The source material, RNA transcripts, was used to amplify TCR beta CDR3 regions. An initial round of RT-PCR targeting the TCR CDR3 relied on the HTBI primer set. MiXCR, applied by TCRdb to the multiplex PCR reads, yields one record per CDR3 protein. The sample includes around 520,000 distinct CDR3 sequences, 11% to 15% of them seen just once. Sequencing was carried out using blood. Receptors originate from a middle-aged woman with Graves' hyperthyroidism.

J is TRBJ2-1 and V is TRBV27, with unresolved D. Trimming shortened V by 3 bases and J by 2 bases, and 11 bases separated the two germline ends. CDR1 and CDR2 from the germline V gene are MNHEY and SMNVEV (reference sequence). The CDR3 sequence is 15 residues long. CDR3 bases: TGTGCCAGCAGTTTTATCAACCGGGCCTACAATGAGCAGTTCTTC. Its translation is CASSFINRAYNEQFF.

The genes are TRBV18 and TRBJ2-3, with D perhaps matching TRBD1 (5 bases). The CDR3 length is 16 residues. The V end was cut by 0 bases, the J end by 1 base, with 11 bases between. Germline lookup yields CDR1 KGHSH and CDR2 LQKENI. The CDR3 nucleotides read TGTGCCAGCTCACCACCGTCTAGGGGCGGCACAGATACGCAGTATTTT. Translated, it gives CASSPPSRGGTDTQYF.

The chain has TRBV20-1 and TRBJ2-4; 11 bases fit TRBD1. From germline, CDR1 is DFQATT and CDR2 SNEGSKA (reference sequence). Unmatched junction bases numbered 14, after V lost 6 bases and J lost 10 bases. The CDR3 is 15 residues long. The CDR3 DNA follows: TGCAGTGCGATAATAGGACAGGGGGCGGGGGTAATTCAGTACTTC. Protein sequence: CSAIIGQGAGVIQYF.

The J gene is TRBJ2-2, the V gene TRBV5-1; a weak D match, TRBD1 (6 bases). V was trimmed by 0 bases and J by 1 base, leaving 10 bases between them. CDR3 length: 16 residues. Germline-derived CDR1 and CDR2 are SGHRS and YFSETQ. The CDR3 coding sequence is TGCGCCAGCAGCTTGGCCGCGACAGGGAACACCGGGGAGCTGTTTTTT. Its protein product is CASSLAATGNTGELFF.